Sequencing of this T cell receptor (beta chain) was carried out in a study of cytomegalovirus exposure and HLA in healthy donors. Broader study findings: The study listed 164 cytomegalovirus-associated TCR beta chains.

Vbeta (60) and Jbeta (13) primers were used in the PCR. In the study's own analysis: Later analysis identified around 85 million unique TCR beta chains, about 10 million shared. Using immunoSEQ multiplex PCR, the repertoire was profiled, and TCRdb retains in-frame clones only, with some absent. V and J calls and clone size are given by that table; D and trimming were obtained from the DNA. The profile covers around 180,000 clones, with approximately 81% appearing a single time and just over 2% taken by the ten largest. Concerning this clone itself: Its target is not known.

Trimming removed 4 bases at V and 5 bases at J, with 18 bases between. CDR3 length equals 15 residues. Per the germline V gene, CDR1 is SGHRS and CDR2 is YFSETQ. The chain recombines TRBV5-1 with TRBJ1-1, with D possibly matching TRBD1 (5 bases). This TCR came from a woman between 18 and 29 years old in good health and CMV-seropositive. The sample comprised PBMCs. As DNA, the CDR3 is TGCGCCAGCAGCCAAGAGTTAGGGGTAGGAACTGAAGCTTTCTTT. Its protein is CASSQELGVGTEAFF.